Described below is a single T cell receptor (beta chain) sequence and its context. Its specificity is not known. These data originate in a study of vaccination effects on CD4 cells after COVID-19. Findings and limits, study-wide: Marked clonal contraction of both clone types appeared late after vaccination. Cross-reactivity toward common cold coronaviruses was confined to only 1 of 255 vaccine-induced clones in healthy vaccinees.

Expansion of antigen-specific CD4+ T cells with viral peptide pools was carried out by the ViraFEST assay before sequencing. With approximately ten days of culture completed, CD4+ T cells were isolated. Either the mRNA-1273 or the BNT162b2 vaccine was given to participants as two doses. With around 10 ug/ml peptides and about 9.2 IU/ml IL-2, roughly 2.1 million PBMC per well were cultured. Germline V lookup: CDR1 SGHDT, CDR2 YYEEEE. V was clipped by 0 bases and J by 3 bases, with 4 bases between them. This CDR3 region has 14 residues. Assay used: immunoSEQ multiplex PCR; TCRdb lists only in-frame clones, some missing. The data contain about 46,000 clones, 65% to 75% of them singletons.

The chain carries TRBV5-6 and TRBJ2-6; D is undetermined. The specimen comprised CD4+ T cells from PBMCs cultured with HCoV-OC43 spike peptides, sampled after COVID-19 vaccination. Subset of the sample: HCoV-OC43 spike overlapping peptide pool stimulation. This TCR was recovered from a human donor who received a COVID-19 vaccine. CDR3 region: CASSLGHGANVLTF. DNA for the CDR3: TGTGCCAGCAGCTTGGGACATGGGGCCAACGTCCTGACTTTC.